These T cell receptor beta chains were read from a single sample in a study of vaccination and CD4 T cells after COVID-19. Antigen specificity for these receptors is unknown. Via MiXCR, TCRdb re-called the PCR reads, giving one row per CDR3 protein. Here the sample spans about 27,000 distinct CDR3 sequences, about 60% being singletons. This specimen consisted of CD4+ T cells from blood, cultured in vitro, obtained after SARS-CoV-2 vaccination. The receptors shown here come from a human donor who received a COVID-19 vaccine. Each CDR3 is given with its conserved first and last residue. D genes are given only for firm matches. Part of the rows lack a size; the others show once, few, many or a class for expanded clones.

cdr3_length j_call clone_size d_call v_call cdr3_nt cdr3_aa
14 TRBJ2-3 NA NA TRBV7-2 TGTGCCAGCAGCTTAGCGTATCGGGGAGGCACGCAGTATTTT CASSLAYRGGTQYF
16 TRBJ2-5 NA TRBD2 TRBV20-1 TGCAGTGCTAGAGGGACTAGCGGGGGGATAGAAGAGACCCAGTACTTC CSARGTSGGIEETQYF
14 TRBJ1-5 NA TRBD1 TRBV2 TGTGCCAGCAGTAAACAGGGGGCCCGTCAGCCCCAGCATTTT CASSKQGARQPQHF
15 TRBJ2-5 NA TRBD1 TRBV18 TGTGCCAGCTCACTGACCGGGACAGGGGTAGAGACCCAGTACTTC CASSLTGTGVETQYF
13 TRBJ2-7 NA TRBD1 TRBV2 TGTGCCAGCAGTTACGACAGGGGTTACGAGCAGTACTTC CASSYDRGYEQYF
13 TRBJ1-6 few NA TRBV19 TGTGCCAGTAGTATCGGCAGGGCTTCACCCCTCCACTTT CASSIGRASPLHF
16 TRBJ1-6 few TRBD1 TRBV15 TGTGCCACCAGCAGGGACAGGGCTACAACTTATTCACCCCTCCACTTT CATSRDRATTYSPLHF
16 TRBJ1-5 medium-sized TRBD1 TRBV20-1 TGCAGTGCTAAAAACATCGACAGGGGTGGCAATCAGCCCCAGCATTTT CSAKNIDRGGNQPQHF
13 TRBJ2-2 NA NA TRBV30 TGTGCCGCTAGAGGGGGGAACACCGGGGAGCTGTTTTTT CAARGGNTGELFF
14 TRBJ2-7 few NA TRBV7-9 TGTGCCAGCAGCCTGTGGGGGAGCTCCTACGAGCAGTACTTC CASSLWGSSYEQYF
15 TRBJ1-1 NA NA TRBV6-1 TGTGCCAGCAGCACCCGTGGGGGGGCTGGCACTGAAGCTTTCTTT CASSTRGGAGTEAFF
16 TRBJ2-2 NA NA TRBV6-5 TGTACCAGCAGTTATGCGGGGAACTCGAACACCGGGGAGCTGTTTTTT CTSSYAGNSNTGELFF
14 TRBJ1-1 NA TRBD1 TRBV29-1 TGCAGCGTTGACCGGGACAGGGGGCTAACTGAAGCTTTCTTT CSVDRDRGLTEAFF
14 TRBJ1-1 NA TRBD1 TRBV19 TGTGCCAGTAAGGACAGGGGCGGGAACACTGAAGCTTTCTTT CASKDRGGNTEAFF
21 TRBJ2-5 NA TRBD1 TRBV2 TGTGCCAGCGGGGGGGAACAATTCGACAGGGGGCGACTTGAGTACCAAGAGACCCAGTACTTC CASGGEQFDRGRLEYQETQYF
18 TRBJ1-2 NA TRBD1 TRBV6-5 TGTGCCAGCAGTTACTCGGATGTCATAGGACAGGCCGCCTCCGGCTACACCTTC CASSYSDVIGQAASGYTF
13 TRBJ1-2 NA NA TRBV6-1 TGTGCCAGCAGTGATGGGGGCAGGGGAGGCTACACCTTC CASSDGGRGGYTF
12 TRBJ2-1 NA NA TRBV20-1 TGCAGTTCAACAATGGCCGACAATGAGCAGTTCTTC CSSTMADNEQFF
13 TRBJ2-2 NA NA TRBV20-1 TGCAGTGCTAGAGGTCTGAACACCGGGGAGCTGTTTTTT CSARGLNTGELFF
14 TRBJ1-1 NA NA TRBV2 TGTGCCAGCAGCCCAAGGGACCACGGCACTGAAGCTTTCTTT CASSPRDHGTEAFF
13 TRBJ2-3 NA NA TRBV19 TGTGCCAGTAGGGAGACGAGAACAGATACGCAGTATTTT CASRETRTDTQYF
14 TRBJ2-3 NA TRBD2 TRBV2 TGTGCCAGCCACTTAGCGGGGGGGCAAGATACGCAGTATTTT CASHLAGGQDTQYF
14 TRBJ1-1 once NA TRBV7-8 TGTGCCAGCAGCGCAAGGGGCGGCGGCACTGAAGCTTTCTTT CASSARGGGTEAFF
16 TRBJ2-7 NA NA TRBV21-1 TGTGCCAGCAGCAAAGAGGGCGGAGACCGGTCCTACGAGCAGTACTTC CASSKEGGDRSYEQYF
10 TRBJ1-1 NA NA TRBV29-1 TGCAGCGTTGAATGGGTTGAGGCTTTCTTT CSVEWVEAFF
15 TRBJ1-2 NA NA TRBV9 TGTGCCAGCAGCGTAGAGGGTGGACGGAACTATGGCTACACCTTC CASSVEGGRNYGYTF
16 TRBJ1-5 NA NA TRBV11-3 TGTGCCAGCAGCTTATATAGCGAATATAGCAATCAGCCCCAGCATTTT CASSLYSEYSNQPQHF
15 TRBJ1-6 few TRBD1 TRBV7-2 TGTGCCAGCAGCTTAGATTGGACAGGGGCGACACCCCTCCACTTT CASSLDWTGATPLHF
17 TRBJ2-2 NA TRBD1 TRBV6-1 TGTGCCAGCAGTGAATATTTCGGGACAGGGGTGACCGGGGAGCTGTTTTTT CASSEYFGTGVTGELFF
13 TRBJ2-3 NA NA TRBV7-9 TGTGCCAGCAGCCCCCTCACCGCAGATACGCAGTATTTT CASSPLTADTQYF
15 TRBJ1-2 NA NA TRBV18 TGTGCCAGCTCACCACCGTCGGTCCAAAACTATGGCTACACCTTC CASSPPSVQNYGYTF
15 TRBJ1-2 NA NA TRBV7-9 TGTGCCAGCAGCCCTACACAGGGACAAAACTATGGCTACACCTTC CASSPTQGQNYGYTF
16 TRBJ1-1 NA NA TRBV10-1 TGCGCCGGCCCCGGATGGTTGGGGGATGAATACACTGAAGCTTTCTTT CAGPGWLGDEYTEAFF
17 TRBJ1-6 NA NA TRBV11-2 TGTGCCAGCAGCTTAGTTTTGGTTCGGGGGTTCGGATCACCCCTCCACTTT CASSLVLVRGFGSPLHF
14 TRBJ1-4 NA NA TRBV19 TGTGCCACCACAGCGGGGGCAACTAATGAAAAACTGTTTTTT CATTAGATNEKLFF
17 TRBJ1-1 once NA TRBV6-1 TGTGCCAGCAGTGAAGCTTGGGGGCGGCTTACGAACACTGAAGCTTTCTTT CASSEAWGRLTNTEAFF
14 TRBJ1-2 NA NA TRBV19 TGTGCCAGTAGTATAAGGAGGGACTTCTATGGCTACACCTTC CASSIRRDFYGYTF
16 TRBJ2-7 once TRBD1 TRBV10-3 TGTGCCATCAGTGAGGGGGGGACAGGGGTTAACTACGAGCAGTACTTC CAISEGGTGVNYEQYF
13 TRBJ1-5 NA NA TRBV19 TGTGCCAGTAGTACAGCCAGGGATCAGCCCCAGCATTTT CASSTARDQPQHF
18 TRBJ1-1 NA TRBD1 TRBV19 TGTGCCAGTAGTATTTGGGGACAGCGAAAAGGGGTGAACACTGAAGCTTTCTTT CASSIWGQRKGVNTEAFF
14 TRBJ2-7 few NA TRBV7-9 TGTGCCAGCAGCTTGTGGGACCCCCCCTACGAGCAGTACTTC CASSLWDPPYEQYF
14 TRBJ1-2 NA NA TRBV5-1 TGCGCCAGCAGCTTGGCGGGGGGCGCTTACGGCTACACCTTC CASSLAGGAYGYTF
14 TRBJ1-2 NA NA TRBV5-4 TGTGCCAGCAGCTTTGGCAGGGAAAACGCTGGCTACACCTTC CASSFGRENAGYTF
18 TRBJ2-3 NA TRBD2 TRBV7-7 TGTGCCAGCAGCTTCGCCCTAGCGACTAGCGGGGACCCAGATACGCAGTATTTT CASSFALATSGDPDTQYF
15 TRBJ2-1 NA TRBD1 TRBV24-1 TGTGCCACCAGTGAGCCGGGACAGGGGTTCAATGAGCAGTTCTTC CATSEPGQGFNEQFF
15 TRBJ1-3 NA NA TRBV6-1 TGTGCCAGCAGTGCGGGTGGTCTTTCTGGAAACACCATATATTTT CASSAGGLSGNTIYF
14 TRBJ2-7 NA TRBD1 TRBV7-6 TGTGCCAGCAGCTTAGCGGACAGGGGGTTCGAGCAGTACTTC CASSLADRGFEQYF
19 TRBJ2-3 NA TRBD2 TRBV5-1 TGCGCCAGCAGCTTGGCCCTTAGCGGGGGGGCCTTGGTCACAGATACGCAGTATTTT CASSLALSGGALVTDTQYF
17 TRBJ2-5 once TRBD1 TRBV5-1 TGCGCCAGCAGCTTACTAGCTTCCGGGACAGGGGTGGAGACCCAGTACTTC CASSLLASGTGVETQYF
14 TRBJ1-1 NA TRBD1 TRBV6-1 TGTGCCAGCAGTGAGGGGGACAGTGGAACTGAAGCTTTCTTT CASSEGDSGTEAFF
14 TRBJ2-7 NA NA TRBV18 TGTGCCAGCTCACCCGACAGAAATAACGACGAGCAGTACTTC CASSPDRNNDEQYF
16 TRBJ2-2 NA TRBD2 TRBV7-8 TGTGCCAGCAGCTTAAACCAGCGGGGGGTTACCGGGGAGCTGTTTTTT CASSLNQRGVTGELFF
14 TRBJ2-5 NA NA TRBV5-1 TGCGCCAGCAGCCCCCAGGTGGCCTCAGAGACCCAGTACTTC CASSPQVASETQYF